This T cell receptor beta chain was sequenced in a study of cytomegalovirus exposure and HLA in healthy donors. Study observations and caveats: The number of N-insertions in an Asian-associated ancestry cluster was reportedly below the 666-donor mean in a later analysis. Accurate prediction of HLA-A and HLA-B alleles (for most subjects) was reportedly achieved from TCR beta sequences.

CDR1 MDHEN and CDR2 SYDVKM come from the germline V gene. V was pared by 6 bases and J by 2 bases, with 11 bases between. This CDR3 is built from 14 residues. The study ran its PCR with 60 Vbeta and 13 Jbeta primers. The repertoire was sequenced with immunoSEQ multiplex PCR; TCRdb's copy has only in-frame clones and lacks some. The sample consists of approximately 130,000 clones, more than 80% of them appearing once. This clone appeared once. Antigen: not known. Sequenced: PBMCs. This chain connects TRBV28 to TRBJ2-1; D remains unclear. The receptor's source is a woman under 40 in good health and CMV-seropositive. CDR3 amino acids: CASRGGGAYNEQFF. Written as DNA, the CDR3 is TGTGCCAGCAGAGGCGGCGGAGCCTACAATGAGCAGTTCTTC.